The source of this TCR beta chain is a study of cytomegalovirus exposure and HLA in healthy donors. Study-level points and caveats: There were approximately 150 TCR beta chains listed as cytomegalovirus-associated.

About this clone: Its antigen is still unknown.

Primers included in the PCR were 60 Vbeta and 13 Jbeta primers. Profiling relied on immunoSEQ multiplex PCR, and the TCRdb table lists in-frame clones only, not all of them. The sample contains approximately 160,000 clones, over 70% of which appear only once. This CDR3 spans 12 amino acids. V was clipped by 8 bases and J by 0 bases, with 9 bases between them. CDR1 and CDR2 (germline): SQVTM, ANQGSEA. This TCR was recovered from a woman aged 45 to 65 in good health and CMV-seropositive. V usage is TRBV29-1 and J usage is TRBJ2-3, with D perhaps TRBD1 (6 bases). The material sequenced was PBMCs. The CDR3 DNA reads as TGCAGCATAACAGGGAGCACAGATACGCAGTATTTT. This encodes CSITGSTDTQYF.